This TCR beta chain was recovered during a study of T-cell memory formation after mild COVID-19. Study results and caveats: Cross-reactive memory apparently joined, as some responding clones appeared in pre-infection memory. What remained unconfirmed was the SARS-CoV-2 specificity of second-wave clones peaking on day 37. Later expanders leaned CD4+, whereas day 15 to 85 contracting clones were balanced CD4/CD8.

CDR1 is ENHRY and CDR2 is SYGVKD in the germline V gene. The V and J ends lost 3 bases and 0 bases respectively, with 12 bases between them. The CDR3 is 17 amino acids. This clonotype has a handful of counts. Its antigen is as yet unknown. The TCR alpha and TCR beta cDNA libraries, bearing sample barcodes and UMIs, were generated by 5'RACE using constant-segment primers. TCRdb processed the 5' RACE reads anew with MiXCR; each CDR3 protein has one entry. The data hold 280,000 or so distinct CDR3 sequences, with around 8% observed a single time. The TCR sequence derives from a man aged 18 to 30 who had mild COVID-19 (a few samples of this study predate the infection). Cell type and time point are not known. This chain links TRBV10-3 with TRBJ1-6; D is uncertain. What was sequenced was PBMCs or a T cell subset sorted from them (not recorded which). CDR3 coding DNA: TGTGCCATCAGTGAATTAGAGAGAAGCTCCTATAATTCACCCCTCCACTTT. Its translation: CAISELERSSYNSPLHF.